This paragraph reports one T cell receptor beta chain. Its antigen is currently unknown. Sorted naive or memory CD4+ cells met CEF peptides for 10 days. The data belong to a study of CD4 T cells in relation to SARS-CoV-2 and coronaviruses. Study-wide context: TCR beta CDR3s were sequenced after approximately nine-day antigen culture of PBMCs. Convalescent patients were fewer than ten males and a handful of females; two were Hispanic. Patient ages ranged from 21 to 72, median 38.

J gave up 6 bases and V 0 bases, and 4 bases lay outside the gene matches. The germline CDR1 and CDR2 sequences are SGHNT and YENEEA. The CDR3 is 16 residues long. The method was immunoSEQ multiplex PCR; TCRdb's version includes in-frame clones alone and lacks a portion of them. The data contain some 40,000 clones, roughly 80% of them singletons. Source material: naive CD4+ T cells from PBMCs, cultured in vitro. Subset indicated: naive CD4+ T cells isolated by negative enrichment. The receptor was derived from an adult with COVID-19. This rearrangement joins TRBV11-3 to TRBJ2-1; 11 bases map to TRBD2. CDR3 DNA: TGTGCCAGCAGCTTAGATATAGCGGGAGGGACCAATGAGCAGTTCTTC. Protein product: CASSLDIAGGTNEQFF.